The 27 T cell receptor beta chains listed next were all sequenced from one sample in a study of blood T cell repertoires in COVID-19. Clones were sequenced by immunoSEQ multiplex PCR, and TCRdb holds only the in-frame ones, with some missing. The sample lists 65,000 or so clones; around 80% were seen once. Sequencing was carried out using peripheral blood. These receptors were collected from a man aged 30 to 45 with COVID-19, enrolled during active disease.

The chain uses TRBV6-1 and TRBJ2-3, with D tentatively TRBD2 (5 bases). The CDR3 loop spans 16 amino acids. Germline V CDR1 and CDR2: MNHNS, SASEGT. V dropped 2 bases and J dropped 0 bases, with 12 bases sitting between them. CDR3 loop: CASSERGFQSTDTQYF. The CDR3 nucleotides are TGTGCCAGCAGTGAACGGGGTTTCCAAAGCACAGATACGCAGTATTTT.

V gene TRBV5-5 combines with J gene TRBJ1-2, with D perhaps matching TRBD1 (5 bases). There are 15 residues in the CDR3. Per germline, CDR1 SGHKS and CDR2 YYEKEE (reference sequence). V lost 0 bases and J 3 bases, leaving 12 bases between the germline ends. The CDR3 region is CASSLGSRVDYGYTF. The CDR3 nucleotides read TGTGCCAGCAGCTTGGGGAGCAGGGTCGACTATGGCTACACCTTC. The full variable domain, in which reference TRBV5-5 and TRBJ1-2 provide the parts outside the CDR3, is DAGVTQSPTHLIKTRGQQVTLRCSPISGHKSVSWYQQVLGQGPQFIFQYYEKEERGRGNFPDRFSARQFPNYSSELNVNALLLGDSALYLCASSLGSRVDYGYTFGSGTRLTVV.

The rearrangement joins TRBV24-1 to TRBJ1-1, with TRBD1 identical over 10 bases. In germline, CDR1 is KGHDR, CDR2 SFDVKD. This CDR3 contains 15 residues. With V trimmed by 2 bases and J by 9 bases, 8 bases remained unmatched. CDR3 in DNA: TGTGCCACCAGTGATTCCGGGACAGGGGCCGTGCAAGCTTTCTTT. Amino acid sequence: CATSDSGTGAVQAFF.

This clone was detected only once. The chain couples TRBV7-8 to TRBJ2-1; no definite D call. The V gene lost 1 base and the J gene lost 9 bases, with 10 bases spanning the gap. CDR3 length equals 13 residues. The V gene's germline CDR1 is SGHVS and CDR2 FQNEAQ. CDR3 protein: CASSLVGSGEQFF. As DNA, the CDR3 is TGTGCCAGCAGCTTAGTCGGGTCCGGTGAGCAGTTCTTC.

V gene TRBV2 combines with J gene TRBJ1-5, with a tentative D call TRBD1 (5 bases). Trimming removed 1 base at V and 7 bases at J, with 14 bases between. The germline CDR1 and CDR2 sequences are SNHLY and FYNNEI. This CDR3 has 15 residues. Here the CDR3 reads CASSEGGGVGQPQHF. CDR3 bases: TGTGCCAGCAGTGAAGGAGGAGGGGTAGGCCAGCCCCAGCATTTT.

V gene TRBV11-2 combines with J gene TRBJ2-1, with D perhaps matching TRBD2 (6 bases). Germline V gene sequence: CDR1 SGHAT, CDR2 FQNNGV. The CDR3 runs to 14 residues. Trimming left V 7 bases short and J 10 bases short, with 20 bases between. For the CDR3, the DNA is TGTGCCAGCACCCAAACGGGAGCCCGCGAAGAGCAGTTCTTC. Amino acid sequence: CASTQTGAREEQFF.

The rearrangement links TRBV14 to TRBJ1-5; perhaps TRBD1 as D (6 bases). Germline V gives CDR1 SGHDN, CDR2 FVKESK. Trimming stripped 4 bases from V and 5 bases from J, with 18 bases between. The CDR3 extends over 16 amino acids. The CDR3, as DNA: TGTGCCAGCAGCCGGAGTGGCGGGGGCGGATATCAGCCCCAGCATTTT. It yields the protein CASSRSGGGGYQPQHF.

V gene TRBV9 combines with J gene TRBJ2-1; TRBD2 matches 9 bases. This CDR3 spans 17 amino acids. The V segment lost 4 bases and the J segment 3 bases; nucleotides outside the gene matches: 11. Germline V CDR1 and CDR2: SGDLS, YYNGEE. The CDR3 nucleotides are TGTGCCAGCAGCCCAAGCGGCGGGAGGGCCTACTACAATGAGCAGTTCTTC. Encoded protein: CASSPSGGRAYYNEQFF.

The genes are TRBV19 and TRBJ2-5; D uncertain. Trimming cost V 2 bases and J 5 bases, with 9 bases left between them. The CDR3 spans 13 residues. CDR1 and CDR2 from the germline V gene are LNHDA and SQIVND (reference sequence). The CDR3 sequence: CASSIWARETQYF. CDR3 bases: TGTGCCAGTAGTATATGGGCCAGGGAGACCCAGTACTTC.

The genes are TRBV18 and TRBJ1-4; perhaps TRBD1 as D (6 bases). Between the trimmed V and J ends, which lost 4 bases and 3 bases, there was a span of 6 bases. From germline, CDR1 is KGHSH and CDR2 LQKENI. The CDR3 spans 13 residues. CDR3 coding DNA: TGTGCCAGCTCACAGGGGGCTAATGAAAAACTGTTTTTT. It codes for CASSQGANEKLFF.

The rearrangement uses TRBV14 and TRBJ1-2, with D possibly matching TRBD1 (6 bases). V lost 1 base and J 5 bases, leaving 14 bases between the germline ends. CDR3 length equals 15 residues. The germline V gene encodes CDR1 SGHDN and CDR2 FVKESK. Here the CDR3 reads CASSQGTERGYGYTF. The CDR3 DNA sequence: TGTGCCAGCAGCCAAGGGACAGAGAGGGGTTATGGCTACACCTTC.

The chain joins TRBV20-1 to TRBJ1-5; no clear D. Trimming cost V 3 bases and J 0 bases, with 9 bases left between them. Germline lookup yields CDR1 DFQATT and CDR2 SNEGSKA (reference sequence). The CDR3 is 14 amino acids. As DNA, the CDR3 is TGCAGTGCTAGTACAGCATATAGCAATCAGCCCCAGCATTTT. This encodes CSASTAYSNQPQHF.

J is TRBJ1-5 and V is TRBV4-3; the D gene is possibly TRBD1 (6 bases). Germline V gene sequence: CDR1 LGHNA, CDR2 YSLEER. V was pared by 2 bases and J by 3 bases, with 11 bases between. CDR3 length: 15 amino acids. The CDR3 region is CASSQNTGNNQPQHF. The CDR3 bases are TGCGCCAGCAGCCAAAATACAGGGAACAATCAGCCCCAGCATTTT.

This chain uses TRBV5-4 with TRBJ2-3, with D possibly being TRBD1 (5 bases). The V gene lost 2 bases and the J gene lost 1 base, with 5 bases spanning the gap. This CDR3 spans 13 amino acids. The germline CDR1 and CDR2 sequences are SGHNT and YYREEE (reference sequence). CDR3 bases: TGTGCCAGCAGCTTCAGGGGCACAGATACGCAGTATTTT. Protein sequence: CASSFRGTDTQYF.

This clone was detected only once. The chain links TRBV7-2 to TRBJ2-5; 9 nucleotides align to TRBD2. In germline, CDR1 is SGHTA, CDR2 FQGNSA. V shed 6 bases, J shed 1 base, and the junction held 12 bases outside the gene matches. CDR3 length equals 17 residues. As DNA, the CDR3 is TGTGCCAGCAGTCTTGCAGGCTGGACTAGCGTCCAAGAGACCCAGTACTTC. Residues: CASSLAGWTSVQETQYF. The full variable domain, with the rest looked up from reference TRBV7-2 and TRBJ2-5, is GAGVSQSPSNKVTEKGKDVELRCDPISGHTALYWYRQSLGQGLEFLIYFQGNSAPDKSGLPSDRFSAERTGGSVSTLTIQRTQQEDSAVYLCASSLAGWTSVQETQYFGPGTRLLVL.

CDR3 coding DNA: TGTGCCAGCAGTTACTCCCGGGGGTCCGGGGAGCTGTTTTTT. Protein sequence: CASSYSRGSGELFF. The genes are TRBV6-2 or TRBV6-3 and TRBJ2-2, with a possible D match to TRBD2 (6 bases). CDR1 and CDR2 from the germline V gene are MNHEY and SVGEGT. The CDR3 consists of 14 residues. V lost 0 bases and J lost 6, with 8 bases in between.

This clone was found a few times. CDR3 in DNA: TGCGCCAGCTCCGTGGGACTAGTGGTTAATGAGCAGTTCTTC. It translates to CASSVGLVVNEQFF. V and J are TRBV10-2 and TRBJ2-1; TRBD2 matches 8 bases. The length of the CDR3 is 14 residues. Germline assignment: CDR1 WSHSY and CDR2 SAAADI. V dropped 8 bases and J dropped 7; count of bases not matched to a gene: 10.

The rearrangement joins TRBV7-9 to TRBJ2-3, with 7 bases identical to TRBD1. This CDR3 spans 15 amino acids. The trim removed 1 base at V and 3 bases at J, leaving 4 bases unmatched. Germline CDR1 is SEHNR and CDR2 is FQNEAQ (reference sequence). CDR3 sequence: CASSLEGDSTDTQYF. CDR3 DNA: TGTGCCAGCAGCTTAGAGGGGGACAGTACAGATACGCAGTATTTT.

The rearrangement uses TRBV3-1 (or the pseudogene TRBV3-2) and TRBJ2-5; 9 positions agree with TRBD1. The CDR3 spans 17 residues. Germline CDR1 is LGHDT and CDR2 is YNNKEL (reference sequence). J was trimmed by 4 bases and V by 6 bases; bases with no gene match: 15. The CDR3 coding sequence is TGTGCCAGCAGTCCCGGGACAGGGATTCGTCAGGGAGAGACCCAGTACTTC. This encodes CASSPGTGIRQGETQYF.

The chain joins TRBV2 to TRBJ2-1, with TRBD2 identical over 13 bases. This CDR3 region has 20 residues. Losses at the gene ends were 4 bases for V and 2 bases for J; bases not matched to a gene: 14. CDR1 is SNHLY, CDR2 FYNNEI, per germline. CDR3 amino acids: CASSGPRLAGGQPTYNEQFF. In DNA form, the CDR3 reads TGTGCCAGCAGTGGGCCCAGACTAGCGGGAGGCCAACCAACCTACAATGAGCAGTTCTTC.

The rearrangement links TRBV13 to TRBJ1-1, with D tentatively TRBD1 (5 bases). Germline lookup yields CDR1 PRHDT and CDR2 FYEKMQ (reference sequence). CDR3 length equals 14 residues. V lost 5 bases to trimming and J lost 1 base, with 11 bases between them. The CDR3, as DNA: TGTGCCAGCAGCCCTCGTAGGGGGAACACTGAAGCTTTCTTT. This gives the protein CASSPRRGNTEAFF.

CDR3 sequence: CASSFGLAETGELFF. CDR3 nucleotides: TGTGCCAGCAGCTTCGGACTAGCGGAGACCGGGGAGCTGTTTTTT. This chain uses TRBV7-6 with TRBJ2-2; 10 bases match TRBD2. Germline assignment: CDR1 SGHVS and CDR2 FNYEAQ. The V and J ends lost 3 bases and 5 bases, in that order; junction bases with no gene match: 3. CDR3 length: 15 residues.

This chain links TRBV28 with TRBJ1-1; tentatively, D is TRBD1 (6 bases). V lost 3 bases, J lost 10 bases, and 24 bases lay in between. CDR3 size: 16 residues. The germline CDR1 and CDR2 sequences are MDHEN and SYDVKM. In DNA, the CDR3 is TGTGCCAGCAGTTTGGAAACCGGGACCAGAAGGGGGGGAGCTTTCTTT. Amino acids: CASSLETGTRRGGAFF.

The chain is built from TRBV9 and TRBJ2-5; possibly TRBD2 for D (5 bases). Germline CDR1 and CDR2: SGDLS and YYNGEE. Trimming stripped 0 bases from V and 5 bases from J, with 11 bases between. The CDR3 loop spans 14 amino acids. As DNA, the CDR3 is TGTGCCAGCAGCGTAGCTTGGCTAGCTGAGACCCAGTACTTC. Residues: CASSVAWLAETQYF.

The chain recombines TRBV11-2 with TRBJ2-3; 7 nucleotides agree with TRBD2. V gave up 5 bases and J gave up 2 bases; unmatched junction bases: 10. The CDR3 is 16 residues long. Germline CDR1 and CDR2: SGHAT and FQNNGV. The CDR3 spells CASSAPTSSSTDTQYF. The DNA for the CDR3 is TGTGCCAGCAGCGCCCCGACTAGCTCTTCCACAGATACGCAGTATTTT.

The V gene is TRBV11-2, the J gene TRBJ1-2; D is undetermined. V dropped 8 bases and J dropped 6 bases, with 25 bases sitting between them. The length of the CDR3 is 16 residues. Germline CDR1 SGHAT, CDR2 FQNNGV. The chain's CDR3 is CASRAFGESPVHGYTF. DNA for the CDR3: TGTGCCAGCCGTGCCTTTGGGGAGTCTCCTGTGCATGGCTACACCTTC.

This clone has just a few counts. This chain joins TRBV19 and TRBJ1-5; D possibly corresponds to TRBD1 (5 bases). From germline, CDR1 is LNHDA and CDR2 SQIVND (reference sequence). V was shortened by 8 bases and J by 7 bases, with 12 bases between the two germline ends. This CDR3 is built from 12 residues. The CDR3 DNA follows: TGTGCCAGTTCTGGCGCAGGGCAGCCCCAGCATTTT. Protein product: CASSGAGQPQHF.